The next 5 T cell receptor beta chains were all read from a single sample in a study of shared clonotypes between healthy human individuals. Data came from immunoSEQ multiplex PCR; TCRdb stores just in-frame clones and leaves some out. The sample includes about 230,000 clones, 50% to 75% of them seen just once. Specimen: memory CD4+ T cells sorted from blood. Regarding subset: CD45RA-negative fraction. These receptors all come from a man aged 30 to 39 in good health.

This chain links TRBV5-1 with TRBJ1-1; D gene unclear. Deletions cut 2 bases from V and 5 bases from J, with 19 bases between. Germline lookup yields CDR1 SGHRS and CDR2 YFSETQ. The CDR3 is 16 amino acids. Here the CDR3 DNA reads TGCGCCAGCAGCTTTGGACCTTTGGGTGGTAGTACTGAAGCTTTCTTT. It specifies CASSFGPLGGSTEAFF.

This clone was observed a handful of times. The chain uses TRBV5-8 and TRBJ1-1, with D uncertain. CDR1 SGHTS and CDR2 YDEGEE come from the germline V gene. V shed 3 bases and J shed 11 bases, with 11 bases lying between them. CDR3 length: 11 amino acids. The CDR3 reads CASSWTRGAFF. The CDR3 DNA reads TGTGCCAGCAGCTGGACTAGAGGGGCTTTCTTT.

This clone was found once. This rearrangement joins TRBV7-6 to TRBJ2-7; D not certain. Trimming shortened V by 0 bases and J by 6 bases, and 9 bases separated the two germline ends. The CDR3 extends over 13 amino acids. Germline V gene data show CDR1 as SGHVS and CDR2 as FNYEAQ. CDR3 nucleotide sequence: TGTGCCAGCAGCTTAGCTGGGTGGGCCGAGCAGTACTTC. It yields the protein CASSLAGWAEQYF.

The V call is TRBV29-1, the J call TRBJ2-1; 9 nucleotides match TRBD2. Germline V CDR1 and CDR2: SQVTM, ANQGSEA. V lost 4 bases, J lost 7 bases, and 8 bases stayed unmatched. The CDR3 totals 14 residues. CDR3 nucleotides: TGCAGCGTTGTGGCGGGAGGGCCAGAAAATGAGCAGTTCTTC. Its translation: CSVVAGGPENEQFF.

The chain joins TRBV6-5 to TRBJ2-7; 7 bases fit TRBD1. The V segment lost 6 bases and the J segment 5 bases; nucleotides outside the gene matches: 4. Germline loops: CDR1 MNHEY, CDR2 SVGAGI. The CDR3 covers 12 residues. CDR3 loop: CASSQQGNEQYF. CDR3 sequence (DNA): TGTGCCAGCAGCCAACAGGGGAACGAGCAGTACTTC.